One sample yielded the 10 T cell receptor beta chains listed below, sequenced in a study of blood T cell repertoires in COVID-19 (TCRdb year 2020). Libraries were prepared through the immunoSEQ multiplex PCR assay. TCRdb's version of the immuneACCESS table is confined to in-frame rearrangements and falls short of the full clone set. An unresolved V gene accounts for under half of the shortfall where checked; the remainder is of unknown origin. The sample has 60,000 to 75,000 clones on record, 88% of them singletons. The ten most abundant clones make up under 6% of the sample. The sample comprised peripheral blood. Receptor source: a human donor in a cohort sampled during active COVID-19.

The J gene is TRBJ2-5, the V gene TRBV5-3, with 13 nucleotides matching TRBD2. TRBV5-3 is recorded as an ORF, its role being uncertain. The J segment lost 5 bases and the V segment lost 4 bases, leaving 5 bases of the junction unmatched. There are 15 residues in the CDR3. CDR3: CARSPGLAGTETQYF. CDR3 DNA: TGTGCCAGAAGCCCGGGACTAGCGGGGACGGAGACCCAGTACTTC.

The CDR3 is CASSSLRISGATYNEQFF. The CDR3 DNA is TGTGCCAGCAGCTCATTAAGGATTAGCGGGGCGACCTACAATGAGCAGTTCTTC. J is TRBJ2-1 and V is TRBV11-2, with 8 positions matching TRBD2. This CDR3 is built from 18 residues. Germline assignment: CDR1 SGHAT and CDR2 FQNNGV. V lost 4 bases, J lost 2 bases, and 13 bases stayed unmatched.

This clone appeared a single time. The rearrangement uses TRBV21-1 and TRBJ2-7; the table names TRBD2, a call not compared with the DNA. TRBV21-1 is a listed pseudogene. The CDR3 contains 17 residues. The DNA for the CDR3 is TGTGCCAGCAGCTCAAGGGAGCGGGGGCCTTCAACCTACGAGCAGTACTTC. This codes for CASSSRERGPSTYEQYF.

This chain uses TRBV5-1 with TRBJ2-5; 7 bases line up with TRBD1. CDR3 length equals 15 residues. Germline CDR1 is SGHRS and CDR2 is YFSETQ. V lost 4 bases, J lost 0 bases, and 6 bases stayed unmatched. CDR3 DNA sequence: TGCGCCAGCAGCACTATGACAGGGAACCAAGAGACCCAGTACTTC. Amino acid sequence: CASSTMTGNQETQYF.

J is TRBJ2-3 and V is TRBV12-5; TRBD2 matches at 8 bases. CDR3 length: 16 amino acids. The J segment lost 2 bases and the V segment lost 5 bases, leaving 9 bases of the junction unmatched. Germline assignment: CDR1 LGHNT and CDR2 FRNRAP. The CDR3 nucleotides read TGTGCTAGTGGTCCGCACATAGCGGGAAACACAGATACGCAGTATTTT. Protein sequence: CASGPHIAGNTDTQYF.

CDR3 residues: CASSWAQETQYF. The CDR3, as DNA: TGCGCCAGCAGCTGGGCCCAAGAGACCCAGTACTTC. The rearrangement links TRBV5-1 to TRBJ2-5; D is ambiguous. Germline V gene sequence: CDR1 SGHRS, CDR2 YFSETQ. Trimming shortened V by 3 bases and J by 1 base, and 4 bases separated the two germline ends. CDR3 length: 12 residues. Full variable domain (missing parts from reference TRBV5-1 and TRBJ2-5): KAGVTQTPRYLIKTRGQQVTLSCSPISGHRSVSWYQQTPGQGLQFLFEYFSETQRNKGNFPGRFSGRQFSNSRSEMNVSTLELGDSALYLCASSWAQETQYFGPGTRLLVL.

The rearrangement links TRBV5-1 to TRBJ2-7, with 10 bases aligning to TRBD2. Germline V lookup: CDR1 SGHRS, CDR2 YFSETQ. This CDR3 has 16 residues. The junction had 7 bases not matched to a gene; V was cut back by 1 base and J by 3 bases. The CDR3 reads CASSLQASGGIYEQYF. CDR3 sequence (DNA): TGCGCCAGCAGCTTGCAGGCTAGCGGGGGCATCTACGAGCAGTACTTC.

In its sample, this clone was seen once. V is TRBV3-1 (or the pseudogene TRBV3-2) and J is TRBJ1-2, with D possibly being TRBD1 (6 bases). This CDR3 is 19 amino acids long. Trimming removed 0 bases at V and 8 bases at J, with 28 bases between. Per the germline V gene, CDR1 is LGHDT and CDR2 is YNNKEL (reference sequence). CDR3 DNA sequence: TGTGCCAGCAGCCAAGAACTACGGCTGGTGACAGGACGTACGTCCGGCTACACCTTC. Translating gives CASSQELRLVTGRTSGYTF.

This clone was observed a few times. V and J are TRBV5-1 and TRBJ1-6; D not resolved. Deletions cut 2 bases from V and 10 bases from J, with 13 bases between. The CDR3 contains 14 residues. The germline gives CDR1 SGHRS, CDR2 YFSETQ. CDR3 sequence: CASSLAGVGSPLHF. CDR3 bases: TGCGCCAGCAGCTTAGCCGGGGTAGGGTCACCCCTCCACTTT. The full variable domain, its missing parts supplied by reference TRBV5-1 and TRBJ1-6, is KAGVTQTPRYLIKTRGQQVTLSCSPISGHRSVSWYQQTPGQGLQFLFEYFSETQRNKGNFPGRFSGRQFSNSRSEMNVSTLELGDSALYLCASSLAGVGSPLHFGNGTRLTVT.

V and J are TRBV5-5 and TRBJ2-2; 11 positions agree with TRBD2. This CDR3 has 19 residues. Germline values: CDR1 SGHKS, CDR2 YYEKEE (reference sequence). With V trimmed by 2 bases and J by 0 bases, 9 bases remained unmatched. Here the CDR3 DNA reads TGTGCCAGCAGCTTCCCAACCAAACTAGCGGGAGCGAACACCGGGGAGCTGTTTTTT. This codes for CASSFPTKLAGANTGELFF.